This paragraph reports one TCR beta chain. Its specificity is unknown. An end of the junction does not agree with germline; a read error may underlie this. This CDR3 comprises 14 residues. Germline CDR1 reads SQVTM; CDR2 reads ANQGSEA. This entry comes from a study of tumor-infiltrating lymphocytes in primary liver carcinoma. Across the study: Patients included men and women of 30 to 69 years. The study, taken as a whole, reports: Significantly greater top-250-clone fractions characterized tumors relative to blood (p = 0.039).

cDNA specific to TCR beta was made from 500 ng of total RNA, with a constant-region primer employed for priming. Three-round nested multiplex PCR performed with slightly modified ARM-PCR produced the TCR beta libraries. Amplification in the first two PCR rounds was performed using TRBV1-TRBV30 forward primers and a C-beta reverse primer for roughly 10 cycles each. A single record per CDR3 protein comes from TCRdb applying MiXCR to the multiplex PCR reads. The repertoire holds 150,000 to 200,000 distinct CDR3 sequences, with just under 85% as singletons. Both RNA and DNA were isolated together from around 20-30 mg of bulk tissue that had not been sorted.

This sequence originates from a man in his forties with primary liver carcinoma and hepatitis B virus infection. The J gene is TRBJ1-2, the V gene TRBV29-1; maybe TRBD1 (6 bases). The source material was tumor tissue from primary liver carcinoma. This CDR3 reads CIVKCGQSIYGYTF. The CDR3 nucleotides are TGCATCGTCAAGTGTGGACAGTCGATCTATGGCTACACATTC.